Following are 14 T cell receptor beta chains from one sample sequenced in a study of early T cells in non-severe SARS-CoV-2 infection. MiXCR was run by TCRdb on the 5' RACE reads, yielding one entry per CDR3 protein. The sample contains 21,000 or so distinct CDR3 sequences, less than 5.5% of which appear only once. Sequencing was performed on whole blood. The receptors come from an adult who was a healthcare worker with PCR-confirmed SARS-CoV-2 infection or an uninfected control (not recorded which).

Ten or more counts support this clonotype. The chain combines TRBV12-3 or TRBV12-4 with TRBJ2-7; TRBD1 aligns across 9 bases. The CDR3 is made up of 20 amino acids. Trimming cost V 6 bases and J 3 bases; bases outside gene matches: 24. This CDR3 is CASSFRNLGQGGNVSYEQYV. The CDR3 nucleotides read TGTGCCAGCAGCTTTCGGAACCTGGGACAGGGAGGGAATGTAAGCTACGAGCAGTACGTC.

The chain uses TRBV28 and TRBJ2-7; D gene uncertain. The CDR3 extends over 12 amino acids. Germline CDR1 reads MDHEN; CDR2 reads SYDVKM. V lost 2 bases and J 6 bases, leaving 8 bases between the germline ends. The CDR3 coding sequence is TGTGCCAGCAGTTTAAGCTCCAGCGAGCAGTACTTC. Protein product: CASSLSSSEQYF.

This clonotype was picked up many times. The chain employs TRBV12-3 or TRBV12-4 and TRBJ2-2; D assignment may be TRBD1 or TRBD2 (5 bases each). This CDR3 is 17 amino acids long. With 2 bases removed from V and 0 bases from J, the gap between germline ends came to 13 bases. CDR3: CASSLYYQGPNTGELFF. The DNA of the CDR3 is TGTGCCAGCAGTTTATATTACCAGGGACCGAACACCGGGGAGCTGTTTTTT.

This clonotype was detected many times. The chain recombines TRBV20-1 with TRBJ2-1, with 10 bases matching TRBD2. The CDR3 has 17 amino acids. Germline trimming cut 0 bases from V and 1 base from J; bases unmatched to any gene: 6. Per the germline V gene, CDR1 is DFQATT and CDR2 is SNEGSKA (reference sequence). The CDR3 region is CSARDRTSGRSYNEQFF. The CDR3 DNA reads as TGCAGTGCTAGAGATCGGACTAGCGGTCGGTCCTACAATGAGCAGTTCTTC.

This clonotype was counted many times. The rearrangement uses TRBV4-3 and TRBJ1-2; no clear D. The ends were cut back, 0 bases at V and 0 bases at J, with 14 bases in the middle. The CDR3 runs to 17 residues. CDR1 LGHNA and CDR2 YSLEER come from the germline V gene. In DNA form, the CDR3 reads TGCGCCAGCAGCCAAGATATCCGTGAGGCCCCTAACTATGGCTACACCTTC. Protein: CASSQDIREAPNYGYTF.

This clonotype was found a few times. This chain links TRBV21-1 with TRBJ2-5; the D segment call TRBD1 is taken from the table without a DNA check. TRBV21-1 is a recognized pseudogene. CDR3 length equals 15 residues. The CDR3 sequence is CASSKARGRQETQYF. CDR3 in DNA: TGTGCCAGCAGCAAAGCCAGGGGACGGCAAGAGACCCAGTACTTC.

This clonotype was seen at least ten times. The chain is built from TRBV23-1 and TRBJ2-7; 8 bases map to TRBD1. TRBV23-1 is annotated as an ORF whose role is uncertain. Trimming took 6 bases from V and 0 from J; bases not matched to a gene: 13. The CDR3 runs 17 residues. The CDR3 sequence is CASREKGQGQFSYEQYV. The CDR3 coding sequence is TGCGCCAGCAGAGAAAAAGGACAGGGACAATTCTCCTACGAGCAGTACGTC.

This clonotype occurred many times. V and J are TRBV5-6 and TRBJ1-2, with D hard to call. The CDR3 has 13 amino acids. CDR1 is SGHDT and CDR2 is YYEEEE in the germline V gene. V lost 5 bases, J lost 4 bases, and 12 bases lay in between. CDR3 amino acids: CASSYNRLYGYTF. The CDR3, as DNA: TGTGCCAGCAGTTACAACCGTCTCTATGGCTACACCTTC.

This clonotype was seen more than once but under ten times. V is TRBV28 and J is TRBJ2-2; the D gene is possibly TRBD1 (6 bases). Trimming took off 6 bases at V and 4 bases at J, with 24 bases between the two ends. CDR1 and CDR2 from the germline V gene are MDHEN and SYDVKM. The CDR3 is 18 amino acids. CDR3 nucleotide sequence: TGTGCCAGCAGCCCGGCACAGGGTTTAGCAATAGGCACCGGGGAGCTGTTTTTT. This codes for CASSPAQGLAIGTGELFF. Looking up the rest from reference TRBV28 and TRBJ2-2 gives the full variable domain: DVKVTQSSRYLVKRTGEKVFLECVQDMDHENMFWYRQDPGLGLRLIYFSYDVKMKEKGDIPEGYSVSREKKERFSLILESASTNQTSMYLCASSPAQGLAIGTGELFFGEGSRLTVL.

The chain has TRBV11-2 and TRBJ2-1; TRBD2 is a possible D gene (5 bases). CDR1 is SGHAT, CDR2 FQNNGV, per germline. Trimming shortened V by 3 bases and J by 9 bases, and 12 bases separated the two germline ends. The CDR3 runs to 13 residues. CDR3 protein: CASSFGSSFEQFF. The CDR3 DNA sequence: TGTGCCAGCAGCTTCGGGTCTAGCTTTGAGCAGTTCTTC.

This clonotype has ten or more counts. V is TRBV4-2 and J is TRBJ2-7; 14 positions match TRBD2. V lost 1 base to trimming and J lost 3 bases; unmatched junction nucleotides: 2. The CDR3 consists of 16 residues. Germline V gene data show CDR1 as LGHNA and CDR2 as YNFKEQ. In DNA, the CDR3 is TGTGCCAGCAGCCAAGGACTAGCGGGAGGGAACTACGAGCAGTACTTC. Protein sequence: CASSQGLAGGNYEQYF.

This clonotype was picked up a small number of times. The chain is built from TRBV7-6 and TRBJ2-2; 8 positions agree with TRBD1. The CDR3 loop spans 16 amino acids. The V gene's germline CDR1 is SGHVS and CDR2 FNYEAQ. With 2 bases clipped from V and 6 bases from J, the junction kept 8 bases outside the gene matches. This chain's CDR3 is CASSLTGQGIAGELFF. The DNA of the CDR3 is TGTGCCAGCAGCTTAACCGGACAGGGTATCGCCGGGGAGCTGTTTTTT.

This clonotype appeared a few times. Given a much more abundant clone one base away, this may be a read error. In nucleotides, the CDR3 is TGTGCCAGCGGCCCAGGCCGGGACCCTGTGGGAGCTTTCTTT. It specifies CASGPGRDPVGAFF. The rearrangement links TRBV28 to TRBJ1-1; possible D gene TRBD1, 5 bases. Deletions cut 8 bases from V and 10 bases from J, with 23 bases between. CDR3 length equals 14 residues. The germline V gene encodes CDR1 MDHEN and CDR2 SYDVKM.

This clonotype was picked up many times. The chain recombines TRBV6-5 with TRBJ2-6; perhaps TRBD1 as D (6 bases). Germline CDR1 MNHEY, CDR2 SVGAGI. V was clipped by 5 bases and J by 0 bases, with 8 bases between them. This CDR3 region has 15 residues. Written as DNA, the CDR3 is TGTGCCAGCAGTGACAGGTTCTCTGGGGCCAACGTCCTGACTTTC. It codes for CASSDRFSGANVLTF.